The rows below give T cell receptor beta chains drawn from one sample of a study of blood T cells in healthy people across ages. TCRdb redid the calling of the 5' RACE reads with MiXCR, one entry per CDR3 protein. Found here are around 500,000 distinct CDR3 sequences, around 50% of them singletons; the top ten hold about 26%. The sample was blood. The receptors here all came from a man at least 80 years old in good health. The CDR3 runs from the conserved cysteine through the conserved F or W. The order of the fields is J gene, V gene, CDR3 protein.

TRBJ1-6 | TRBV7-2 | CASSLDRANSPLHF
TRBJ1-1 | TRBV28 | CASSTQGGDTEAFF
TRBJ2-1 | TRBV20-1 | CSARTRGEQFF
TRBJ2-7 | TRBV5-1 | CASSELTQGGYEQYF
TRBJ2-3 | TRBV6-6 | CASSYSESDTQYF
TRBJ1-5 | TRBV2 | CASAPSSHSNQPQHF
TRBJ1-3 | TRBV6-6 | CASSEVNSGNTIYF
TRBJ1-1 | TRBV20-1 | CSANRGGRGTEAFF
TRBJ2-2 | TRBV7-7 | CASSLGGQLGAGELFF
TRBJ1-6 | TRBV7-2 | CASSPGQASFNSPLHF
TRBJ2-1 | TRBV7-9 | CASQREGRNEQFF
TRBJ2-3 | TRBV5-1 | CASRTGWRSDTQYF
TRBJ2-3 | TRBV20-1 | CSATGLAGPDTQYF
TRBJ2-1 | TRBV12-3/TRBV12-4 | CASSPPGLVREQFF